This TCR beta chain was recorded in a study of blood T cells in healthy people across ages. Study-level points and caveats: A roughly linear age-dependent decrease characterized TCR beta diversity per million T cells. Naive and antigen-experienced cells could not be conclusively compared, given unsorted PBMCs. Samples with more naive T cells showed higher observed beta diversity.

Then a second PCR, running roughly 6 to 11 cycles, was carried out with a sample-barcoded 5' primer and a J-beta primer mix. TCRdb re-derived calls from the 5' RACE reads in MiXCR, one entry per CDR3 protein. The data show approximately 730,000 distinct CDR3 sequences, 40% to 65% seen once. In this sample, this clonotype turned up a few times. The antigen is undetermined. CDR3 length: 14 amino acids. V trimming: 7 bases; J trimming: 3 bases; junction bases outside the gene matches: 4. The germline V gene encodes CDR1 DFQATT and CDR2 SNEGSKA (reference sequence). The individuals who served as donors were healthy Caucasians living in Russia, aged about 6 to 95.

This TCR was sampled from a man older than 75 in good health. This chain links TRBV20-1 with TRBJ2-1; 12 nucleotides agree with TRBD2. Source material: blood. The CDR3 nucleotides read TGCAGTGTTCCGGGACTAGCGGGCTACAATGAGCAGTTCTTC. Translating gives CSVPGLAGYNEQFF.